The 3 T cell receptor beta chains reported below all come from one sample, sequenced in a study of cytomegalovirus exposure and HLA in healthy donors. Primers included in the PCR were 60 Vbeta and 13 Jbeta primers. The table came from immunoSEQ multiplex PCR; TCRdb's copy has only in-frame clones and leaves some out. The sample holds roughly 100,000 clones, 66% seen once. Material for sequencing was PBMCs. These receptors were collected from a woman aged 45-65 years in good health and CMV-seronegative.

This clone was counted only a few times. The chain couples TRBV13 to TRBJ2-7, with 7 bases matching TRBD1. Germline CDR1 reads PRHDT; CDR2 reads FYEKMQ (reference sequence). The V segment lost 5 bases and the J segment 2 bases; nucleotides outside the gene matches: 3. This CDR3 region has 13 residues. The CDR3 coding sequence is TGTGCCAGCAGCGGACAGGAAGCCTACGAGCAGTACTTC. It specifies CASSGQEAYEQYF.

The genes are TRBV6-5 and TRBJ1-4, with TRBD1 matching over 7 bases. This CDR3 spans 15 amino acids. The trim removed 4 bases at V and 5 bases at J, leaving 7 bases unmatched. Germline V gene data show CDR1 as MNHEY and CDR2 as SVGAGI. CDR3 region: CASSFQTGTNEKLFF. CDR3 DNA sequence: TGTGCCAGCAGTTTCCAGACAGGGACAAATGAAAAACTGTTTTTT.

This chain links TRBV5-1 with TRBJ2-5, with D possibly being TRBD1 (5 bases). With 0 bases removed from V and 13 bases from J, the gap between germline ends came to 7 bases. Germline CDR1 reads SGHRS; CDR2 reads YFSETQ. CDR3 length: 10 residues. The CDR3 bases are TGCGCCAGCAGCTTGGGGGGCGGGTACTTC. The encoded protein is CASSLGGGYF.